This T cell receptor beta chain was identified during a study of monozygotic twins with inflammatory bowel disease. Study results and limitations: Compared with healthy twins, IBD patients shared fewer clonotypes with others, especially with disease activity.

Of note for this clonotype: Its antigen remains unknown.

The CDR3 is 16 amino acids. Germline CDR1 reads LGHDT; CDR2 reads YNNKEL (reference sequence). TCRdb reprocessed the 5' RACE reads and keeps a single row for each CDR3 protein, giving no DNA. Listed are approximately 120,000 distinct CDR3 sequences; roughly 12% falls within the top ten. The TCR sequence derives from a human donor with ulcerative colitis or Crohn's disease, or a healthy co-twin of an affected twin (not recorded which). V is TRBV3-1 and J is TRBJ2-7; the TRBD2 assignment by TCRdb is unverifiable without DNA. What was sequenced was blood. CDR3 in amino acids: CASSPVLAGGTYEQYF.